The 15 T cell receptor beta chains below all came from one sample that was sequenced in a study of blood T cells in healthy people across ages. For the second PCR, which ran for about 6 to 12 cycles, a sample-barcoded 5' primer and a J-beta primer mix were used. Each CDR3 protein gets one entry after TCRdb re-called the 5' RACE reads with MiXCR. The repertoire consists of approximately 1,100,000 distinct CDR3 sequences, with more than 40% occurring once and the leading ten covering approximately 19%. The sample consisted of blood. The receptor source for this set is a woman aged 60 to 75 in good health.

V usage is TRBV4-1 and J usage is TRBJ2-7; no clear D. The CDR3 sequence is 15 residues long. Germline loops: CDR1 MGHRA, CDR2 YSYEKL. V dropped 6 bases and J dropped 6 bases, with 21 bases sitting between them. DNA for the CDR3: TGCGCCAGCAGGGAGAACCCCTCCCAAGGATCCGAGCAGTACTTC. Amino acid sequence: CASRENPSQGSEQYF.

This clonotype was seen only a few times. This sequence joins TRBV7-2 and TRBJ1-5; D unclear. Deletions cut 2 bases from V and 2 bases from J, with 7 bases between. Germline CDR1 is SGHTA and CDR2 is FQGNSA. CDR3 length: 14 amino acids. In DNA form, the CDR3 reads TGTGCCAGCAGCTTAAACTGGGGCAATCAGCCCCAGCATTTT. This translates into CASSLNWGNQPQHF.

The V gene is TRBV29-1, the J gene TRBJ2-4; perhaps TRBD2 as D (5 bases). The CDR3 sequence is 18 residues long. V was trimmed by 6 bases and J by 5 bases, leaving 29 bases between them. CDR1 SQVTM and CDR2 ANQGSEA come from the germline V gene. The CDR3 sequence is CSVRSLYRDSIGENIQYF. The CDR3 nucleotides read TGCAGCGTCAGATCATTATACCGGGATTCCATTGGGGAAAACATTCAGTACTTC.

At least ten counts were recorded for this clonotype. The chain links TRBV9 to TRBJ2-1; tentative D call: TRBD2 (7 bases). The CDR3 spans 17 residues. Trimming pared 1 base from V and 5 bases from J, leaving 19 bases between. Per the germline V gene, CDR1 is SGDLS and CDR2 is YYNGEE. CDR3 DNA: TGTGCCAGCAGCGTAAAGGGGGGGCGGGGGCTTCACAATGAGCAGTTCTTC. Amino acids: CASSVKGGRGLHNEQFF. The full variable domain, its missing parts supplied by reference TRBV9 and TRBJ2-1, is DSGVTQTPKHLITATGQRVTLRCSPRSGDLSVYWYQQSLDQGLQFLIQYYNGEERAKGNILERFSAQQFPDLHSELNLSSLELGDSALYFCASSVKGGRGLHNEQFFGPGTRLTVL.

The rearrangement joins TRBV20-1 to TRBJ2-1, with D uncertain. V was cut by 3 bases and J by 6 bases, with 12 bases left in between. CDR1 DFQATT and CDR2 SNEGSKA come from the germline V gene (reference sequence). The CDR3 is made up of 13 amino acids. The CDR3 DNA sequence: TGCAGTGCTAGCCTGTTAGCCGTCAATGAGCAGTTCTTC. It codes for CSASLLAVNEQFF.

This sequence joins TRBV6-1 and TRBJ2-5, with D possibly being TRBD1 or TRBD2 (5 bases each). The V end was cut by 7 bases, the J end by 5 bases, with 26 bases between. The length of the CDR3 is 17 residues. Germline V lookup: CDR1 MNHNS, CDR2 SASEGT. The CDR3 reads CASNPDDTRGWAETQYF. The CDR3 DNA is TGTGCCAGCAACCCTGACGATACTCGGGGCTGGGCGGAGACCCAGTACTTC.

The chain uses TRBV7-8 and TRBJ2-5; 9 bases match TRBD1. This CDR3 contains 14 residues. Germline CDR1 reads SGHVS; CDR2 reads FQNEAQ. Germline trimming cut 7 bases from V and 3 bases from J; bases unmatched to any gene: 6. The CDR3 nucleotides are TGTGCCAGCACCCTACAGGGGGCCGAAGAGACCCAGTACTTC. This codes for CASTLQGAEETQYF.

This clonotype has just one count. The chain combines TRBV20-1 with TRBJ2-4; TRBD2 matches 13 bases. The DNA matches TRBJ2-7 better at its end, which makes the J call doubtful. This CDR3 is 15 amino acids long. Germline CDR1 and CDR2: DFQATT and SNEGSKA (reference sequence). Here the CDR3 reads CSAARGTSGIYEQYF. The CDR3 DNA follows: TGCAGTGCGGCGAGGGGGACTAGCGGGATCTACGAGCAGTACTTC.

V is TRBV6-5 and J is TRBJ2-7, with TRBD2 matching over 9 bases. The CDR3 loop spans 14 amino acids. Germline CDR1 reads MNHEY; CDR2 reads SVGAGI. Trimming at V came to 5 bases and at J to 5 bases, leaving 7 bases not matched to a gene. The CDR3 loop is CASSPSGNINEQYF. The CDR3 DNA is TGTGCCAGCAGTCCTAGCGGGAATATCAACGAGCAGTACTTC.

The V call is TRBV7-9, the J call TRBJ2-3; D is unresolved. Germline lookup yields CDR1 SEHNR and CDR2 FQNEAQ (reference sequence). The CDR3 length is 14 residues. With 5 bases removed from V and 2 bases from J, the gap between germline ends came to 11 bases. CDR3 sequence: CASSPETNTDTQYF. The CDR3 bases are TGTGCCAGCAGCCCAGAAACTAACACAGATACGCAGTATTTT. Full variable domain (rest looked up from reference TRBV7-9 and TRBJ2-3): DTGVSQNPRHKITKRGQNVTFRCDPISEHNRLYWYRQTLGQGPEFLTYFQNEAQLEKSRLLSDRFSAERPKGSFSTLEIQRTEQGDSAMYLCASSPETNTDTQYFGPGTRLTVL.

The table lists this clonotype with a few counts. V usage is TRBV4-1 and J usage is TRBJ2-5; 12 nucleotides line up with TRBD2. CDR3 length equals 15 residues. Germline V CDR1 and CDR2: MGHRA, YSYEKL. V lost 0 bases, J lost 9 bases, and 5 bases stayed unmatched. CDR3 coding DNA: TGCGCCAGCAGCCAAGATCACGGACTAGCGGGGTCCCAGTACTTC. Its translation: CASSQDHGLAGSQYF.

The chain uses TRBV5-1 and TRBJ2-6; D gene unclear. Germline-derived CDR1 and CDR2 are SGHRS and YFSETQ. There are 15 residues in the CDR3. V lost 1 base, J lost 2 bases, and 7 bases lay in between. The CDR3: CASSLPVAGANVLTF. CDR3 nucleotides: TGCGCCAGCAGCTTGCCCGTAGCTGGGGCCAACGTCCTGACTTTC.

A note on this clonotype: One end of the junction varies from germline; a read error may be responsible. V gene TRBV4-2 combines with J gene TRBJ2-1; tentative D call: TRBD2 (6 bases). Germline V lookup: CDR1 LGHNA, CDR2 YNFKEQ. There are 15 residues in the CDR3. The CDR3 DNA follows: TGTGCCGGCAGCCAACGATTAGCGGATTACAATGAGCAGTTCTTC. Translated, it gives CAGSQRLADYNEQFF.

This clonotype appeared a few times. The V gene is TRBV25-1, the J gene TRBJ2-6; D possibly corresponds to TRBD1 (8 bases). Germline assignment: CDR1 MGHDK and CDR2 SYGVNS. The germline V and J ends were trimmed by 7 bases and 2 bases, with 15 bases remaining between them. This CDR3 is 16 amino acids long. CDR3 DNA sequence: TGTGCCAGCAAAACTACAGGGGGGGCTGGGGCCAACGTCCTGACTTTC. Protein product: CASKTTGGAGANVLTF.

This chain joins TRBV12-3 or TRBV12-4 and TRBJ2-7; the match to TRBD2 covers 13 bases. The J call may be wrong; the DNA end is better matched by TRBJ2-5. This CDR3 comprises 20 residues. The CDR3 is CASSLYAPILAGGPEETQYF. CDR3 DNA: TGTGCCAGCAGTTTATACGCCCCCATACTAGCGGGAGGGCCTGAAGAGACCCAGTACTTC.